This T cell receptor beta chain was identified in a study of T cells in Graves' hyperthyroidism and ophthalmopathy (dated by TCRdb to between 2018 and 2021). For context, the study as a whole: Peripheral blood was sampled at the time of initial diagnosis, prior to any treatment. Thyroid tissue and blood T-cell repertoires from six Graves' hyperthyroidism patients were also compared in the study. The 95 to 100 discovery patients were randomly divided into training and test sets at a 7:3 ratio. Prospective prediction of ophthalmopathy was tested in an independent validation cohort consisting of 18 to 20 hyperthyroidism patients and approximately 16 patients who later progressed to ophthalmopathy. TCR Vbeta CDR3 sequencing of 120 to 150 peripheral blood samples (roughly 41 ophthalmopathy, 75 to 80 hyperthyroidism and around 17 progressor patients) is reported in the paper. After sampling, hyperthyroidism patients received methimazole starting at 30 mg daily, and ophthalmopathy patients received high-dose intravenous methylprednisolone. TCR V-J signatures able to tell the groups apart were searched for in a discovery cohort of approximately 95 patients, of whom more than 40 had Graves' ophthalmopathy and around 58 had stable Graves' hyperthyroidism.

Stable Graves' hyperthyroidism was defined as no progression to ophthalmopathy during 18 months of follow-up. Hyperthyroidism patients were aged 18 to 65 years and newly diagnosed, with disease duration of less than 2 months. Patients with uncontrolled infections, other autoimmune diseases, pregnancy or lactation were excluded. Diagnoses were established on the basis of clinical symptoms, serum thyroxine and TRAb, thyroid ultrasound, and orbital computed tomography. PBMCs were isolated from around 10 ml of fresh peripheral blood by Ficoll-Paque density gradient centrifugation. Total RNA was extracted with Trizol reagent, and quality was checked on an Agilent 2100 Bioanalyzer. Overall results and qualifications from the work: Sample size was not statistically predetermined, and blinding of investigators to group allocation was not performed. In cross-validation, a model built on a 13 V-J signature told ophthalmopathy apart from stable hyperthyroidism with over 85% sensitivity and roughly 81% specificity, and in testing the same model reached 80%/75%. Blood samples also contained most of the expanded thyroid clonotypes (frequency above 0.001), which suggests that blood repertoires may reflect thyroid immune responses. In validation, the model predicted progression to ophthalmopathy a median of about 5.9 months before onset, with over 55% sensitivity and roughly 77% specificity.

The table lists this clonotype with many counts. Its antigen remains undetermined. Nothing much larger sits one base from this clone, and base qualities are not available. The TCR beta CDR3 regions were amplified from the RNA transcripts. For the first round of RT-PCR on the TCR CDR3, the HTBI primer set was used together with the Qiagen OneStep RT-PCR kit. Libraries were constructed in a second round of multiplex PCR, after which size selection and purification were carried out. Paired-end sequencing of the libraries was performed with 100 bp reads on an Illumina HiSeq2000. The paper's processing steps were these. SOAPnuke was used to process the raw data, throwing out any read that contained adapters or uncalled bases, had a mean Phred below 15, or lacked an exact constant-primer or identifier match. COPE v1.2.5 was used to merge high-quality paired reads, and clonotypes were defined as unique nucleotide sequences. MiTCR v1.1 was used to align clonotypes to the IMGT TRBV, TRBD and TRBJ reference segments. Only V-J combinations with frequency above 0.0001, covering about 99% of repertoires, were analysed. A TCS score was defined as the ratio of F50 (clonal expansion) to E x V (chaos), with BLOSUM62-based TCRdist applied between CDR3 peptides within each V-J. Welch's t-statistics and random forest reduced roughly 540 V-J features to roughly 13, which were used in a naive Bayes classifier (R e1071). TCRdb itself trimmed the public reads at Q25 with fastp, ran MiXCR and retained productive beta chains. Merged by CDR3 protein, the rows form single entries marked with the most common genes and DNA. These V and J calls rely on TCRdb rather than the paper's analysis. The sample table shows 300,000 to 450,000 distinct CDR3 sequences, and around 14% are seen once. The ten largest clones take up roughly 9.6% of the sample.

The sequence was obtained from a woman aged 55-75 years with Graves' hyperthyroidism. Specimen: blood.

At the DNA level, the sequence is TGTGCCAGCAGTATCTACCACGAGCAGTACTTC. Its coded protein is CASSIYHEQYF. This chain is built from TRBV12-3 or TRBV12-4 and TRBJ2-7, with the D gene not clear enough to name. The CDR3 has 11 amino acids, counting the end cysteine and phenylalanine. Only the CDR3 part of the read is kept: 33 bases, read in frame from the first base. The germline ends are 7 bases apart after V is trimmed by 5 bases and J by 5 bases.